Listed here are 4 T cell receptor beta chains from one sample, sequenced in a study of blood T cell repertoires in COVID-19. Here immunoSEQ multiplex PCR was the method, and the copy in TCRdb shows in-frame clones only, minus some. The profile shows some 50,000 clones, around four fifths of them singletons. The sample comprised peripheral blood. These receptor sequences come from a woman aged 80 or over with acute or convalescent COVID-19.

This clone came up a few times. This sequence joins TRBV5-5 and TRBJ1-4, with TRBD1 matching 7 bases. The germline V gene has CDR1 SGHKS and CDR2 YYEKEE (reference sequence). The V gene end was trimmed by 4 bases and the J gene end by 5 bases; junction bases not matched to a gene: 2. The CDR3 totals 13 residues. DNA for the CDR3: TGTGCCAGCAGCCCGGGACAGAATGAAAAACTGTTTTTT. This translates into CASSPGQNEKLFF.

The chain links TRBV7-9 to TRBJ2-7, with 9 positions matching TRBD2. The CDR3 sequence is 14 residues long. V lost 6 bases and J lost 1; bases outside the gene matches: 4. The germline CDR1 and CDR2 sequences are SEHNR and FQNEAQ (reference sequence). CDR3 amino acids: CASRPAGGSYEQYF. The CDR3 region has the DNA TGTGCCAGCAGACCGGCGGGGGGGTCCTACGAGCAGTACTTC.

This clone was seen more than once but under ten times. This chain uses TRBV3-1 (or the pseudogene TRBV3-2) with TRBJ1-6, with TRBD1 identical over 7 bases. CDR1 is LGHDT and CDR2 is YNNKEL in the germline V gene (reference sequence). The CDR3 sequence is 16 residues long. V was pared by 4 bases and J by 9 bases, with 12 bases of the junction left unmatched. In nucleotides, the CDR3 is TGTGCCAGCAGCCCCCCCACAGGGGATCGGAGTTCACCCCTCCACTTT. It is translated as CASSPPTGDRSSPLHF.

V gene TRBV5-1 combines with J gene TRBJ1-1; D is unresolved. The V gene's germline CDR1 is SGHRS and CDR2 YFSETQ. V was clipped by 2 bases and J by 2 bases, with 10 bases between them. The CDR3 covers 14 residues. CDR3 bases: TGCGCCAGCAGCTTTACGACTGACAACACTGAAGCTTTCTTT. Residues: CASSFTTDNTEAFF.